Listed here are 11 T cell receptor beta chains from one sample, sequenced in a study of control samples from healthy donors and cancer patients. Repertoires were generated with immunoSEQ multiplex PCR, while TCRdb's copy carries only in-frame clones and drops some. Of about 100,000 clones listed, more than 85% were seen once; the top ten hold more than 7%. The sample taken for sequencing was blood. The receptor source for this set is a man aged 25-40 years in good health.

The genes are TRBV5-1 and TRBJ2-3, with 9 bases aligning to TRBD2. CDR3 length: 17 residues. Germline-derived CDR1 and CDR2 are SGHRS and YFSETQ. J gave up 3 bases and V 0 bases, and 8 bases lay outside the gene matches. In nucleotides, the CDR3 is TGCGCCAGCAGCTTGGCTTCGGGCGGGGGGGCGACAGATACGCAGTATTTT. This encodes CASSLASGGGATDTQYF.

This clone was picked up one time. This chain's CDR3 is CASRFAQGSTEAFF. In DNA, the CDR3 is TGCGCCAGCAGGTTCGCGCAGGGGAGCACTGAAGCTTTCTTT. This chain links TRBV4-3 with TRBJ1-1, with D maybe TRBD1 (6 bases). Trimming removed 6 bases from V and 4 bases from J, with 15 bases in between. CDR3 length: 14 residues. Germline CDR1 reads LGHNA; CDR2 reads YSLEER.

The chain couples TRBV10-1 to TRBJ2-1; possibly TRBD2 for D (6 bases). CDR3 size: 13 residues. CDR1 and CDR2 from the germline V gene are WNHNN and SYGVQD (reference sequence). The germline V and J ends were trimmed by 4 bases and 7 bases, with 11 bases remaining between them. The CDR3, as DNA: TGCGCCAGCAGTGGGGGGGTGGGTAATGAGCAGTTCTTC. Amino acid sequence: CASSGGVGNEQFF.

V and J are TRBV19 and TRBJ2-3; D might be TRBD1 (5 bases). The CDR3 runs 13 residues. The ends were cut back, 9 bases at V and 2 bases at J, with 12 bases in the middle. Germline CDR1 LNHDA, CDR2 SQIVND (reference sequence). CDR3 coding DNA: TGTGCCAGCCGTGACAGATCCACAGATACGCAGTATTTT. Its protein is CASRDRSTDTQYF.

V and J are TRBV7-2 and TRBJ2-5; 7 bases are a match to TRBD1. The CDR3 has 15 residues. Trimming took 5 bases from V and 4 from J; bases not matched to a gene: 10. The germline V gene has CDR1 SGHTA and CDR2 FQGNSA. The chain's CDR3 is CASSNRQGLGETQYF. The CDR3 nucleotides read TGTGCCAGCAGCAACCGACAGGGTCTTGGAGAGACCCAGTACTTC.

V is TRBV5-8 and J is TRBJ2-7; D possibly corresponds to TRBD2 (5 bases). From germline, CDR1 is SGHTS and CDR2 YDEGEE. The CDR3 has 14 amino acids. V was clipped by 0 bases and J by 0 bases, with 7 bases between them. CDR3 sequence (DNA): TGTGCCAGCAGCTTGGCGGGGAGCTCCTACGAGCAGTACGTC. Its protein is CASSLAGSSYEQYV.

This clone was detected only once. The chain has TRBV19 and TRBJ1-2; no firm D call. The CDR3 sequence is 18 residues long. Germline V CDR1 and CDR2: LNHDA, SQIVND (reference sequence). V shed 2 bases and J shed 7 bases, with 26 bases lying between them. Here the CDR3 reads CASSINFMEDPTSSGYTF. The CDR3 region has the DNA TGTGCCAGTAGTATAAACTTTATGGAGGACCCTACAAGTTCTGGCTACACCTTC.

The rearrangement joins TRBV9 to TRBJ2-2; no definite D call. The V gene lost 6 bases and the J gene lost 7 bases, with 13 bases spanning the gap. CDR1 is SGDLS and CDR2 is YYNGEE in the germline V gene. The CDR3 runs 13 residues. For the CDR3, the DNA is TGTGCCAGCAAGAGGTCAGTGGTCGGGGAGCTGTTTTTT. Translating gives CASKRSVVGELFF.

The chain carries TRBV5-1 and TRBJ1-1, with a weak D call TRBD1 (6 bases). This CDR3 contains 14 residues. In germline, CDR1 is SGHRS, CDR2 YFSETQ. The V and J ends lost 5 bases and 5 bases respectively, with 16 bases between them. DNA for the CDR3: TGCGCCAGCAGGGCAGGGGACTGGGGGACTGAAGCTTTCTTT. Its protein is CASRAGDWGTEAFF. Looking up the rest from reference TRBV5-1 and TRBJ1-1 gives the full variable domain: KAGVTQTPRYLIKTRGQQVTLSCSPISGHRSVSWYQQTPGQGLQFLFEYFSETQRNKGNFPGRFSGRQFSNSRSEMNVSTLELGDSALYLCASRAGDWGTEAFFGQGTRLTVV.

DNA of the CDR3: TGTGCCAGCAGTGAATCATGGGGGAGCTCCTACAATGAGCAGTTCTTC. Translation: CASSESWGSSYNEQFF. The V call is TRBV25-1, the J call TRBJ2-1, with D possibly being TRBD1 or TRBD2 (5 bases each). The CDR3 totals 16 residues. Trimming took 1 base from V and 0 from J, leaving 10 bases between them. Germline V gives CDR1 MGHDK, CDR2 SYGVNS.

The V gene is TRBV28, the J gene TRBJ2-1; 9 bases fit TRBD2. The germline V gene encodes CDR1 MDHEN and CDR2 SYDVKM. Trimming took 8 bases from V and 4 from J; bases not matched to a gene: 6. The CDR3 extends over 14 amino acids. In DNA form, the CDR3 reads TGTGCCAGCCAACAGACTAGCGGATACAATGAGCAGTTCTTC. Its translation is CASQQTSGYNEQFF.